Listed below are T cell receptor beta chains from one sample, sequenced in a study of T cell repertoires in cytomegalovirus infection. The antigens these receptors bind are not known. TCRdb re-called the reads with MiXCR, one entry per CDR3 protein. The sample holds some 310,000 distinct CDR3 sequences, around a quarter seen once. The sample in question was cultured PBMCs, obtained from culture after CMV antigen stimulation. The receptors come from a human donor in good health (CMV status not recorded). Some clones in this sample may be carry-over from other donors' samples. Each CDR3 is given with its conserved first and last residue. D genes are given only for firm matches. Clone size is given for some rows only: seen once, a few or many times, or a class if the clone is expanded.

CDR3nt: TGCAGTGCTAGAGGGGTGGGGGTGTTTGGCTACACCTTC
CDR3aa: CSARGVGVFGYTF
d_gene: NA
v_gene: TRBV20-1
abundance: NA
j_gene: TRBJ1-2

CDR3nt: TGTGCCATCAGTGAGGAGTCCAGCATCTATGGCTACACCTTC
CDR3aa: CAISEESSIYGYTF
d_gene: NA
v_gene: TRBV10-3
abundance: NA
j_gene: TRBJ1-2

CDR3nt: TGTGCCAGCAGTTTGTGGGGTCGAAATGAGCAGTTCTTC
CDR3aa: CASSLWGRNEQFF
d_gene: NA
v_gene: TRBV27
abundance: NA
j_gene: TRBJ2-1

CDR3nt: TGTGCCAGCAGTTACGTGCAGGTCAATCAGCCCCAGCATTTT
CDR3aa: CASSYVQVNQPQHF
d_gene: NA
v_gene: TRBV6-2/TRBV6-3
abundance: NA
j_gene: TRBJ1-5

CDR3nt: TGTGCCAGCAGCGGACGTAGCGGGAGGACGTCCTACAATGAGCAGTTCTTC
CDR3aa: CASSGRSGRTSYNEQFF
d_gene: TRBD2
v_gene: TRBV5-6
abundance: NA
j_gene: TRBJ2-1

CDR3nt: TGTGCCAGCAGCTTGGAGCTAGCGACCACAGATACGCAGTATTTT
CDR3aa: CASSLELATTDTQYF
d_gene: NA
v_gene: TRBV5-4
abundance: NA
j_gene: TRBJ2-3

CDR3nt: TGTGCCAGCAGCTTAGGGACTTGGGGGGGCACAGATACGCAGTATTTT
CDR3aa: CASSLGTWGGTDTQYF
d_gene: NA
v_gene: TRBV7-8
abundance: few
j_gene: TRBJ2-3

CDR3nt: TGCGCCAGCAGCCAGGAGGGAAGGGGGGGGCCCCAGCATTTT
CDR3aa: CASSQEGRGGPQHF
d_gene: NA
v_gene: TRBV4-1
abundance: NA
j_gene: TRBJ1-5

CDR3nt: TGTGCCAGCAGTTCAACGGACAGGGCTTTCGGCGAGCAGTACTTC
CDR3aa: CASSSTDRAFGEQYF
d_gene: TRBD1
v_gene: TRBV28
abundance: NA
j_gene: TRBJ2-7

CDR3nt: TGTGCCAGCAGTCCGACACGTTCCGGTGAAGCTTTCTTT
CDR3aa: CASSPTRSGEAFF
d_gene: NA
v_gene: TRBV27
abundance: NA
j_gene: TRBJ1-1

CDR3nt: TGTGCCAGCAGCTTTTCGAAAATGAACACTGAAGCTTTCTTT
CDR3aa: CASSFSKMNTEAFF
d_gene: NA
v_gene: TRBV7-2
abundance: few
j_gene: TRBJ1-1

CDR3nt: TGTGCCAGCAGTTTTAGCCGCGCGTACAATGAGCAGTTCTTC
CDR3aa: CASSFSRAYNEQFF
d_gene: NA
v_gene: TRBV12-3/TRBV12-4
abundance: few
j_gene: TRBJ2-1

CDR3nt: TGTGCCAGCAGACGAATACCCCAAGAGACCCAGTACTTC
CDR3aa: CASRRIPQETQYF
d_gene: NA
v_gene: TRBV12-3/TRBV12-4
abundance: few
j_gene: TRBJ2-5